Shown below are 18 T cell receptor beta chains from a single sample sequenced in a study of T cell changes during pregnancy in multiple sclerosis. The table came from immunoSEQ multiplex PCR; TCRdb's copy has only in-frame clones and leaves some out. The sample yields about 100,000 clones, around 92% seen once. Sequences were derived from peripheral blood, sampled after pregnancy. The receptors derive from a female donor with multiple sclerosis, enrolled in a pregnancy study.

CDR3 nucleotides: TGTGCCAGCAGTGAAGCCCTTGACTTTGAGGAGCCCCAGCATTTT. As protein: CASSEALDFEEPQHF. The chain links TRBV6-1 to TRBJ1-5; no definite D call. Per the germline V gene, CDR1 is MNHNS and CDR2 is SASEGT. The ends were cut back, 0 bases at V and 8 bases at J, with 14 bases in the middle. This CDR3 is 15 amino acids long.

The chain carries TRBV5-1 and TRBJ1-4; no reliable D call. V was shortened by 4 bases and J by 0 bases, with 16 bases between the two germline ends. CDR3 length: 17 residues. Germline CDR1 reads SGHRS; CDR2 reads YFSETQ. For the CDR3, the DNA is TGCGCCAGCAGCCCGATGAAGAGCGTTGCAACTAATGAAAAACTGTTTTTT. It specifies CASSPMKSVATNEKLFF.

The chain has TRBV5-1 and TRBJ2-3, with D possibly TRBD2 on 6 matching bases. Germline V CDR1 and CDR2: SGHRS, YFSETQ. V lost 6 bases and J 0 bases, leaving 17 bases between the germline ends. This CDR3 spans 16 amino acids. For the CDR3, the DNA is TGCGCCAGCACCACGCGTGCGGGAATTAGCACAGATACGCAGTATTTT. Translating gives CASTTRAGISTDTQYF. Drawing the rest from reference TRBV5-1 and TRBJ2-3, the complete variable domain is KAGVTQTPRYLIKTRGQQVTLSCSPISGHRSVSWYQQTPGQGLQFLFEYFSETQRNKGNFPGRFSGRQFSNSRSEMNVSTLELGDSALYLCASTTRAGISTDTQYFGPGTRLTVL.

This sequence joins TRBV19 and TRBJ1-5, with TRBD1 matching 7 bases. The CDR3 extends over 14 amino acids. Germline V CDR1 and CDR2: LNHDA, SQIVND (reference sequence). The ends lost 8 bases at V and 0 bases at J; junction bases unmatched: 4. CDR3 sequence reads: CASWTGNSNQPQHF. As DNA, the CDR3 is TGTGCCAGTTGGACAGGCAATAGCAATCAGCCCCAGCATTTT.

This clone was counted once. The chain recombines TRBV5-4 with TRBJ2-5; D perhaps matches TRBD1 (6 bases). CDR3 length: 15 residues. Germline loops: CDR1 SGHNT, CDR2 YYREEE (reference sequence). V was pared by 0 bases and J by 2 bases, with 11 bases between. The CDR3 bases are TGTGCCAGCAGCTTGGACCCAGGGGCGCAAGAGACCCAGTACTTC. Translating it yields CASSLDPGAQETQYF.

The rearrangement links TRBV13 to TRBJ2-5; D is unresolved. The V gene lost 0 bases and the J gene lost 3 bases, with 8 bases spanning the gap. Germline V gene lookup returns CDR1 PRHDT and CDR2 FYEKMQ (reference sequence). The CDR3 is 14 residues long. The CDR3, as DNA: TGTGCCAGCAGCTTAGGCGTGAGCAAAGAGACCCAGTACTTC. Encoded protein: CASSLGVSKETQYF.

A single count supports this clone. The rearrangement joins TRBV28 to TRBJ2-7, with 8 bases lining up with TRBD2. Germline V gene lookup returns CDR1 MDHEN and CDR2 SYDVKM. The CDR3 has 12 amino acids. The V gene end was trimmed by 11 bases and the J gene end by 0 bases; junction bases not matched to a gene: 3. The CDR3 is CAEGTSSYEQYF. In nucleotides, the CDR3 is TGTGCCGAGGGGACTAGCTCCTACGAGCAGTACTTC.

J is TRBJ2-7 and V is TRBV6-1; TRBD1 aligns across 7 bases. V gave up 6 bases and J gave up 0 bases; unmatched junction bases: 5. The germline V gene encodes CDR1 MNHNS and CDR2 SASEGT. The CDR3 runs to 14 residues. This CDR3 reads CASSDGDSSYEQYF. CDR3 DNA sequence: TGTGCCAGCAGCGACGGGGACAGCTCCTACGAGCAGTACTTC.

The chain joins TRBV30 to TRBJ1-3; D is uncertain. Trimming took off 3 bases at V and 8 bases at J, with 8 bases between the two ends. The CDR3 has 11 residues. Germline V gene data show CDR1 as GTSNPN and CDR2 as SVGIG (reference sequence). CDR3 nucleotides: TGTGCCTGGAGGGCCGTGGACACCATATATTTT. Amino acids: CAWRAVDTIYF.

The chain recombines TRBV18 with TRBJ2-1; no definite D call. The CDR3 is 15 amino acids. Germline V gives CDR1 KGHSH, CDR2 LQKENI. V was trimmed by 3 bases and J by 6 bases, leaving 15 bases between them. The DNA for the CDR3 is TGTGCCAGCTCACCCCTAAGTATTCTCGGCAATGAGCAGTTCTTC. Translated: CASSPLSILGNEQFF. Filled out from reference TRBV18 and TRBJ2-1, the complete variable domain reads NAGVMQNPRHLVRRRGQEARLRCSPMKGHSHVYWYRQLPEEGLKFMVYLQKENIIDESGMPKERFSAEFPKEGPSILRIQQVVRGDSAAYFCASSPLSILGNEQFFGPGTRLTVL.

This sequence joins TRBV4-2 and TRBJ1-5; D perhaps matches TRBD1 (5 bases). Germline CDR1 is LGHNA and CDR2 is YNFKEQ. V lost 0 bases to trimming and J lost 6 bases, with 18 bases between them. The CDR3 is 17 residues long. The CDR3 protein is CASSQEEQVRYGQPQHF. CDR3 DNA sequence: TGTGCCAGCAGCCAAGAGGAACAGGTACGATACGGTCAGCCCCAGCATTTT.

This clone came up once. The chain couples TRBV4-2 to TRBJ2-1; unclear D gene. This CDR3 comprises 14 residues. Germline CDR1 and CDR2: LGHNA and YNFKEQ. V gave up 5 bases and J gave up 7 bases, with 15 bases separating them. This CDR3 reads CASSDEVLDNEQFF. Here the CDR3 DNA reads TGTGCCAGCAGCGATGAGGTTTTAGATAATGAGCAGTTCTTC.

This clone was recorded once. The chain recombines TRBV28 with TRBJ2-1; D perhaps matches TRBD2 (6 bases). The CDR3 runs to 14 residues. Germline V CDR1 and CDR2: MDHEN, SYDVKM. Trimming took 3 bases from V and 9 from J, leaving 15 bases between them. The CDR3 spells CASSFIGGYGEQFF. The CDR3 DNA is TGTGCCAGCAGTTTTATAGGAGGGTACGGTGAGCAGTTCTTC. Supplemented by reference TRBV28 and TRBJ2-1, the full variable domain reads DVKVTQSSRYLVKRTGEKVFLECVQDMDHENMFWYRQDPGLGLRLIYFSYDVKMKEKGDIPEGYSVSREKKERFSLILESASTNQTSMYLCASSFIGGYGEQFFGPGTRLTVL.

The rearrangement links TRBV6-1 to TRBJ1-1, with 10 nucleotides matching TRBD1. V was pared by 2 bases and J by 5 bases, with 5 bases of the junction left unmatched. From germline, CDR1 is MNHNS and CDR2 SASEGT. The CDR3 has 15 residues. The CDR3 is CASSERQGARTEAFF. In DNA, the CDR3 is TGTGCCAGCAGTGAAAGACAGGGGGCTAGGACTGAAGCTTTCTTT.

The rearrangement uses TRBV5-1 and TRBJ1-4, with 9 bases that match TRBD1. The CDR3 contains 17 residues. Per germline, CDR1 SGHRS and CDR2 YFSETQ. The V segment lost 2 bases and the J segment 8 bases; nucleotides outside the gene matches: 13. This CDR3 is CASSLGDGQGIREKLFF. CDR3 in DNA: TGCGCCAGCAGCTTAGGGGACGGACAGGGGATACGGGAAAAACTGTTTTTT.

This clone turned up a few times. CDR3: CASSRQGQSNQPQHF. CDR3 DNA sequence: TGTGCCAGTAGCCGTCAGGGACAGAGCAATCAGCCCCAGCATTTT. The chain employs TRBV19 and TRBJ1-5, with 7 nucleotides matching TRBD1. The CDR3 extends over 15 amino acids. Trimming took 6 bases from V and 1 from J; bases not matched to a gene: 6. Germline-derived CDR1 and CDR2 are LNHDA and SQIVND (reference sequence).

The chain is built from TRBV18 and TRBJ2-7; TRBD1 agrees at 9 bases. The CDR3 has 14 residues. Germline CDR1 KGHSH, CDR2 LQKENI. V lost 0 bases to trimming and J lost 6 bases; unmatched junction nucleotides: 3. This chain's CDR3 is CASSPPGQGGEQYF. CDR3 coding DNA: TGTGCCAGCTCACCACCGGGACAGGGTGGCGAGCAGTACTTC.

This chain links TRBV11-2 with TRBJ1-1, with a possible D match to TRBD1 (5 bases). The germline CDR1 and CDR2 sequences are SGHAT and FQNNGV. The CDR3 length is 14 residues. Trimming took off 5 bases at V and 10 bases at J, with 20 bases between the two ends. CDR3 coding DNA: TGTGCCAGCAGCACCCTCGCCCAGGGCTTGGGAGCTTTCTTT. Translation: CASSTLAQGLGAFF.